These T cell receptor beta chains were read from a single sample in a study of shared clonotypes between healthy human individuals. Method: immunoSEQ multiplex PCR; TCRdb's copy keeps in-frame clones and lacks some. The sample lists 2 million to 2.5 million clones, roughly 93% seen once, with approximately 0.37% in the top ten. Sequencing was performed on naive CD4+ T cells from PBMCs. All receptors come from a man younger than 30 in good health. Some clones in this sample may be carry-over from other donors' samples. Both conserved end residues are part of each CDR3. The D gene is left open where the match is weak. Part of the rows lack a size; the others show once, few, many or a class for expanded clones.

d_gene	v_gene	abundance	j_gene	CDR3nt	CDR3aa
TRBD1	TRBV28	NA	TRBJ2-7	TGTGCCAGCAATGGCAGGGGGCATAAGCAGTACTTC	CASNGRGHKQYF
NA	TRBV5-1	NA	TRBJ1-1	TGCGCCAGCAGCTTGGCATCGGGCTCAATAGAAGCTTTCTTT	CASSLASGSIEAFF
NA	TRBV4-1	NA	TRBJ2-3	TGCGCCAGCAGCCGGACAGTTGGGGGCACAGATACGCAGTATTTT	CASSRTVGGTDTQYF
NA	TRBV6-1	NA	TRBJ1-2	TGTGCCAGCAGCGTCCAGGGGATTAACTATGGCTACACCTTC	CASSVQGINYGYTF
NA	TRBV7-9	NA	TRBJ1-2	TGTGCCAGCAGCTTAGTCGAAAGGGGGGGCTATGGCTACACCTTC	CASSLVERGGYGYTF
TRBD1	TRBV18	once	TRBJ2-7	TGTGCCAGCTCACCCGGGACAGGTCAACGATACGAGCAGTACTTC	CASSPGTGQRYEQYF
NA	TRBV6-1	NA	TRBJ1-2	TGTGCCAGCAGTGACAAACCATCGGCAGTCTATGGCTACACCTTC	CASSDKPSAVYGYTF
NA	TRBV19	NA	TRBJ1-4	TGTGCCAGTAGTATTGGCCAGGCCCCTAATGAAAAACTGTTTTTT	CASSIGQAPNEKLFF
TRBD1	TRBV6-6	NA	TRBJ2-7	TGTGCCAGCAGTACCTTTGGCAGGGGGCAAGACGAGCAGTACTTC	CASSTFGRGQDEQYF
NA	TRBV5-1	NA	TRBJ2-5	TGCGCCAGCAGCTTCAGAGGAGGGATGGGGCAAGAGACCCAGTACTTC	CASSFRGGMGQETQYF
TRBD1	TRBV6-1	NA	TRBJ1-5	TGTGCCAGCCGGTCGACAGGGGGTCGTCGACCCCAGCATTTT	CASRSTGGRRPQHF
TRBD2	TRBV7-9	NA	TRBJ2-7	TGTGCCAGCAGCTCTAGCGGGAGAGCCTACGAGCAGTACTTC	CASSSSGRAYEQYF
TRBD2	TRBV5-1	once	TRBJ2-2	TGCGCCAGCAGCGTGTTAGCGGGAGTCGACACCGGGGAGCTGTTTTTT	CASSVLAGVDTGELFF
NA	TRBV5-1	NA	TRBJ2-1	TGCGCCAGCAGCTTGGGTCCAGCGGAGGGCTGGAATGAGCAGTTCTTC	CASSLGPAEGWNEQFF
TRBD1	TRBV6-5	NA	TRBJ2-5	TGTGCCAGCAGGCGACAGGGTATGGAGACCCAGTACTTC	CASRRQGMETQYF
TRBD1	TRBV12-5	NA	TRBJ2-2	TGTGCTAGTGGTTTGTACAGGGGGCCGGCCGGGGAGCTGTTTTTT	CASGLYRGPAGELFF
TRBD1	TRBV28	NA	TRBJ1-2	TGTGCCAGCAGTTTATTGTTAGGGGGCAATGGCTACACCTTC	CASSLLLGGNGYTF
NA	TRBV5-1	once	TRBJ2-3	TGCGCCAGCTCCCTACAGGAGAACACAGATACGCAGTATTTT	CASSLQENTDTQYF
TRBD1	TRBV2	once	TRBJ1-4	TGTGCCAGCAGGGTAGGGGGACAGGCGTTTAATGAAAAACTGTTTTTT	CASRVGGQAFNEKLFF
TRBD1	TRBV6-1	NA	TRBJ2-7	TGTGCCACCGACTACAGGGGCACCTACGAGCAGTACTTC	CATDYRGTYEQYF
TRBD2	TRBV6-4	NA	TRBJ2-1	TGTGCCAGCAGTGACTCGAGGGGGCTAGCGGGAATAAATGAGCAGTTCTTC	CASSDSRGLAGINEQFF
TRBD1	TRBV19	NA	TRBJ1-2	TGTGCCAGTAGGCTAGGGACAGGGGGGTCTGGCTACACCTTC	CASRLGTGGSGYTF
NA	TRBV6-1	NA	TRBJ1-5	TGTGCCAGCAAACAGGGTGTCGGAAGCAATCAGCCCCAGCATTTT	CASKQGVGSNQPQHF
TRBD2	TRBV7-2	once	TRBJ2-7	TGTGCCAGCAGCTTAATCCCCTTAAGCGGGAGACTCTACGAGCAGTACTTC	CASSLIPLSGRLYEQYF
TRBD2	TRBV18	NA	TRBJ2-3	TGTGCCAGCTCACCACCTAGCGGGAGGGCCTTGGATACGCAGTATTTT	CASSPPSGRALDTQYF
NA	TRBV19	NA	TRBJ1-1	TGTGCCAGTAGTATAGTAGCGGTGAGGAACACTGAAGCTTTCTTT	CASSIVAVRNTEAFF
TRBD1	TRBV5-7	NA	TRBJ2-7	TGTGCCAGCAGCGACGGCAAACACTCCGGGACAGGGAAGGGCCACGAGCAGTACTTC	CASSDGKHSGTGKGHEQYF
NA	TRBV5-1	once	TRBJ2-7	TGCGCCAGCAGCTTGGCTCGCCCTTACGAGCAGTACTTC	CASSLARPYEQYF
NA	TRBV9	once	TRBJ2-2	TGTGCCAGCAGCCCAAGGGGTGATCTGAACACCGGGGAGCTGTTTTTT	CASSPRGDLNTGELFF
TRBD1	TRBV19	NA	TRBJ1-2	TGTGCCAGTAGTAGGACAGGGGGGCACTATGGCTACACCTTC	CASSRTGGHYGYTF
TRBD2	TRBV7-9	NA	TRBJ2-1	TGTGCCAGCAGCCTGGGACTAGCGGGAGACAATGAGCAGTTCTTC	CASSLGLAGDNEQFF
NA	TRBV6-4	once	TRBJ1-2	TGTGCCAGCAGTGACTCGACAGGCCGTGGCTACACCTTC	CASSDSTGRGYTF
TRBD2	TRBV5-1	NA	TRBJ2-1	TGCGCCAGCAGCTCGTCCATAGCGGGAGGGCCGGATGAGCAGTTCTTC	CASSSSIAGGPDEQFF
TRBD1	TRBV28	NA	TRBJ1-6	TGTGCCAGCAGACGGACAGGGGATAATTCACCCCTCCACTTT	CASRRTGDNSPLHF
TRBD1	TRBV5-8	NA	TRBJ2-2	TGTGCCAGCAGCTCTAGGCCGGGACAGGGAACCGGGGAGCTGTTTTTT	CASSSRPGQGTGELFF
NA	TRBV10-3	once	TRBJ1-4	TGTGCCATCAGTGTTGAGGTAGGAGTCGGGCAGAAACTGTTTTTT	CAISVEVGVGQKLFF
NA	TRBV20-1	NA	TRBJ1-2	TGCAGTGCTGGGGACGTTTATGGCTACACCTTC	CSAGDVYGYTF
TRBD2	TRBV29-1	NA	TRBJ2-3	TGCAGCACCCTACTAGCGGGAGCCACAGATACGCAGTATTTT	CSTLLAGATDTQYF
NA	TRBV27	NA	TRBJ1-2	TGTGCCAGCAGTTCCCAGGCGGGTGGGAGGAACTATGGCTACACCTTC	CASSSQAGGRNYGYTF
NA	TRBV7-8	NA	TRBJ1-1	TGTGCCAGCAGCCCGCGGGAGGGCATGAACACTGAAGCTTTCTTT	CASSPREGMNTEAFF
NA	TRBV29-1	NA	TRBJ2-5	TGCAGCGTTGGGGCCCGGGGGGAGACCCAGTACTTC	CSVGARGETQYF
NA	TRBV7-2	NA	TRBJ2-1	TGTGCCAGCAGAAATGTAGCCGAGCAGTTCTTC	CASRNVAEQFF
NA	TRBV14	NA	TRBJ1-5	TGTGCCAGCAGCCAAGATCGTAGGGATTTCGGTGATAGCAATCAGCCCCAGCATTTT	CASSQDRRDFGDSNQPQHF
TRBD1	TRBV28	NA	TRBJ1-1	TGTGCCAGCAGGCCGGGACAGGGAGCTGAAGCTTTCTTT	CASRPGQGAEAFF
TRBD1	TRBV28	NA	TRBJ1-1	TGTGCCAGCAGTTTGCTCGGACAGGGCGGCACTGAAGCTTTCTTT	CASSLLGQGGTEAFF